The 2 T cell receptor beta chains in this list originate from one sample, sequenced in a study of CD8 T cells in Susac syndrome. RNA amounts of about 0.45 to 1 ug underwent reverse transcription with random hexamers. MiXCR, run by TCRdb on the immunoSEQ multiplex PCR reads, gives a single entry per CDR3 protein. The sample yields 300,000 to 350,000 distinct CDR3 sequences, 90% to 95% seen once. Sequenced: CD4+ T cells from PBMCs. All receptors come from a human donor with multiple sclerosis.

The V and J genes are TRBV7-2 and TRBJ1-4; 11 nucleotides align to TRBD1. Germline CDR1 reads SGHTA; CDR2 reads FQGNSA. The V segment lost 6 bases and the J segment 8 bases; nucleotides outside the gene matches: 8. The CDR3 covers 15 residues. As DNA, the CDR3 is TGTGCCAGCAGATTCGGACAGGGGGCGCGGGAAAAACTGTTTTTT. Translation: CASRFGQGAREKLFF.

The CDR3, as DNA: TGCAGCGTTGTGAAACTAGCGGATCAAGAGACCCAGTACTTC. Translating it yields CSVVKLADQETQYF. The chain has TRBV29-1 and TRBJ2-5, with 8 nucleotides matching TRBD2. CDR1 is SQVTM, CDR2 ANQGSEA, per germline. The CDR3 consists of 14 residues. The ends lost 4 bases at V and 2 bases at J; junction bases unmatched: 6.